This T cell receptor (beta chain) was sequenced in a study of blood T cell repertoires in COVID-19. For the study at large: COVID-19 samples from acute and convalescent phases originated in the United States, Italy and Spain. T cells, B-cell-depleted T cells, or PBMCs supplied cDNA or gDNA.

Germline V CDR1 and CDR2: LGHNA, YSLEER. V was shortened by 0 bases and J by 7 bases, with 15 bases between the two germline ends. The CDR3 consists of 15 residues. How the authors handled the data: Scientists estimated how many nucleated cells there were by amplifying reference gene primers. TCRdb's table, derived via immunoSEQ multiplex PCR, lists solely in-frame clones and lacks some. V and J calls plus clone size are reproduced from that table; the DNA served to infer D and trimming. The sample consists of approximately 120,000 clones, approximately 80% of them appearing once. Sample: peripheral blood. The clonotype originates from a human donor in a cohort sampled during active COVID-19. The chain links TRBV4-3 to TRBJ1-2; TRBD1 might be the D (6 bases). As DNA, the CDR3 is TGCGCCAGCAGCCAAGATTCCCAGGGGTTCCGTGGCTACACCTTC. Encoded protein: CASSQDSQGFRGYTF.